Here is one T cell receptor beta chain with its context. The clone's antigen remains unknown. Qualities for individual bases were not recorded, and no much larger clone is one base off. The data belong to a study of blood T cell repertoires in COVID-19 (TCRdb year 2020). Background for the entire study: The collaborator samples originated in the United States, Italy and Spain and spanned the acute and convalescent phases of COVID-19. The material from the prospective study consisted of cDNA or gDNA derived from T cells, B-cell-depleted T cells, or PBMCs. Deeply sampled blood TCRbeta repertoires from subjects exposed to, actively infected with, or recovered from COVID-19 were included in the dataset. A freely available public database, intended as a resource for researchers studying the immune response to SARS-CoV-2, is where the repertoires were released. Samples were obtained from the ongoing ImmuneRACE study (first 160 participants) and from about 1,300 subjects provided by 6 global collaborators. Nearly every sample came with metadata listing a de-identified subject ID, COVID-19 status, age in years and sex. Where available, HLA class I and class II types were taken from metadata supplied by the sample provider and were not determined by assay-based typing. Study-wide conclusions, independent of this receptor: The quantity of clinical and demographic metadata differed by source and by participant and was supplied without curation.

TCRbeta CDR3 regions were amplified from genomic DNA using the immunoSEQ Assay, a bias-controlled multiplex PCR. In the paper's pipeline: Within the assay, amplification of reference gene primers was used to estimate how many nucleated cells each sample contained. To quantify the absolute abundance of each unique TCRbeta CDR3 rearrangement, sequence reads were collapsed and filtered. For each sample, productive Simpson clonality was calculated by taking the square root of Simpson's diversity index across productive rearrangements. TCRdb holds this immuneACCESS table with in-frame rearrangements only. Some clones are missing; in checked studies, unresolved V genes explain under half, and the rest has no known cause. V and J calls and clone size are given by that table; D and trimming were obtained from the DNA. The sample table lists 120,000 or so clones, roughly four fifths of them with a count of one. Approximately 16% of the sample belongs to the ten largest clones.

The collaborating institutions used their own protocols to collect whole blood in K2EDTA tubes. For TCRbeta analysis, collaborators shipped samples in one of three forms: frozen whole blood, isolated PBMCs, or DNA extracted from either of those sample types. Sequenced material: peripheral blood. This TCR came from a woman aged 60 to 75 with acute or convalescent COVID-19.

CDR3 sequence: CASSQSGVYTGELFF. The nucleotide sequence reads TGCGCCAGCAGCCAATCCGGGGTCTACACCGGGGAGCTGTTTTTT. In this chain, TRBV4-1 is recombined with TRBJ2-2; TRBD2 is perhaps the D gene, given 5 matching bases. Spanning cysteine to phenylalanine, the CDR3 consists of 15 amino acids. Of the read, only the CDR3 DNA is kept; its 45 bases are in frame from base 1. CDR1 and CDR2 (MGHRA, YSYEKL) derive from the germline V gene. V is shortened by 2 bases, J by 3 bases, and the region joining them spans 10 bases.